The T cell receptor beta chain described here comes from a study of blood T cell repertoires in COVID-19. In the study overall: Samples of COVID-19 (acute and convalescent) were obtained from the United States, Italy and Spain. PBMCs, B-cell-depleted T cells, or T cells provided the cDNA or gDNA that made up the material.

Original data processing: Estimation of nucleated cell counts was performed using reference gene primer amplification. Assay used: immunoSEQ multiplex PCR; TCRdb lists only in-frame clones, some missing. From that table come the V and J calls and clone size; the DNA was used to work out D and trimming. The sample shows about 240,000 clones, roughly 80% of them seen only once. This receptor was obtained from a woman aged 60 to 75 with active or convalescent COVID-19. Sequencing used peripheral blood.

The CDR3 sequence is CASSQGPTGRGYTF. For the CDR3, the DNA is TGCGCCAGCAGCCAAGGCCCGACAGGGCGAGGCTACACCTTC. This chain uses TRBV4-1 with TRBJ1-2, with 7 nucleotides matching TRBD1. Germline V gene data show CDR1 as MGHRA and CDR2 as YSYEKL. J was trimmed by 8 bases and V by 1 base; bases with no gene match: 7. This CDR3 region has 14 residues.